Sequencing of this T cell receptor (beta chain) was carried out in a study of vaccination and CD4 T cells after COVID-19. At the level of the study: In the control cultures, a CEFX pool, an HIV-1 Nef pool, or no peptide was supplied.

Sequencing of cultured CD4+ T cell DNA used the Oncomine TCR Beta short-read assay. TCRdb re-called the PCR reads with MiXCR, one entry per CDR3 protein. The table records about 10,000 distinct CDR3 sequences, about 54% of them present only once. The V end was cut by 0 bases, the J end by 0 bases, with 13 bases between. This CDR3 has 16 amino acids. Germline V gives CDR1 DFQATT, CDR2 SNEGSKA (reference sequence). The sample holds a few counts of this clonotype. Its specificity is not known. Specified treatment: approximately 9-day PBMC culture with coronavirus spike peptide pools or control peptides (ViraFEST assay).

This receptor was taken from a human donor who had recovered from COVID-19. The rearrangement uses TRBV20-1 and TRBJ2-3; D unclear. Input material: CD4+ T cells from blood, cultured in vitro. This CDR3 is CSARDWADLSTDTQYF. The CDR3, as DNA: TGCAGTGCTAGAGATTGGGCGGACCTAAGCACAGATACGCAGTATTTT.